Sequencing of this T cell receptor (beta chain) was carried out in a study of response to subunit inactivated influenza vaccine. TCRdb fed the RT-PCR reads into MiXCR, producing one record per CDR3 protein. In the table there are under 750,000 distinct CDR3 sequences, 12% of which are singletons. Concerning this clonotype itself: Its specificity is not known.

Trimming cost V 4 bases and J 2 bases; bases outside gene matches: 9. This CDR3 is built from 17 residues. Germline V CDR1 and CDR2: LGHDT, YNNKEL (reference sequence). General study results and limits: The study's authors posited that every seasonal influenza vaccination enlists few new T cells.

The sequence was collected from a man aged 50 to 60 who received an inactivated influenza vaccine. The chain employs TRBV3-1 and TRBJ2-3; 10 bases fit TRBD2. Material: PBMCs from blood, obtained on the day of vaccination. The CDR3 sequence is CASSPRGLAGVTDTQYF. As DNA, the CDR3 is TGTGCCAGCAGCCCCCGCGGGCTAGCGGGGGTCACAGATACGCAGTATTTT.